The source of this T cell receptor (beta chain) is a study of cytomegalovirus exposure and HLA in healthy donors. General observations from the study: As was reported, the classifier diagnosed cytomegalovirus status with high specificity and sensitivity.

PCR used 60 Vbeta primers and 13 Jbeta primers. Clones were sequenced by immunoSEQ multiplex PCR, and TCRdb holds only the in-frame ones, with some missing. This sample has under 200,000 clones, with roughly 80% found just once. This clone appeared a few times. Its cognate antigen is unknown. J gave up 4 bases and V 3 bases, and 7 bases lay outside the gene matches. This CDR3 spans 15 amino acids. CDR1 and CDR2 from the germline V gene are SGDLS and YYNGEE. The specimen sequenced was PBMCs. The chain joins TRBV9 to TRBJ2-3; 8 nucleotides agree with TRBD2. This clonotype was obtained from a man aged 40-50 years in good health and CMV-seropositive. CDR3 bases: TGTGCCAGCAGCGAAAGCGGGAGAGGGGCAGATACGCAGTATTTT. Its protein product is CASSESGRGADTQYF.